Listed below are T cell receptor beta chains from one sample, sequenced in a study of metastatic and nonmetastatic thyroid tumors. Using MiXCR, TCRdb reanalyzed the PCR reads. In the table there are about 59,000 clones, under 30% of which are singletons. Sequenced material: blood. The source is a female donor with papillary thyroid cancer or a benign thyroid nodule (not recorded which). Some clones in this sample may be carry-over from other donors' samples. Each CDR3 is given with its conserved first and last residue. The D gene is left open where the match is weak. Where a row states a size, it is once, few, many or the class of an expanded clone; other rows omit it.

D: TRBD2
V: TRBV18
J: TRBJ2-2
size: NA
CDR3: CASSSGTSGSGTGELFF
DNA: TGTGCCAGCTCGTCCGGGACTAGCGGGAGTGGAACCGGGGAGCTGTTTTTT

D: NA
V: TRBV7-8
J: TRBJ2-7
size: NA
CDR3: CASSTIRGRPYEQYF
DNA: TGTGCCAGCAGCACCATAAGGGGCCGGCCCTACGAGCAGTACTTC

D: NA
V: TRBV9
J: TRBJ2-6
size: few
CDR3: CASSLLSGANVLTF
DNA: TGTGCCAGCAGCCTACTCTCTGGGGCCAACGTCCTGACTTTC

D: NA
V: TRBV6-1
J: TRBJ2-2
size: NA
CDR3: CASKSGNTGELFF
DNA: TGTGCCAGCAAGAGCGGGAACACCGGGGAGCTGTTTTTT

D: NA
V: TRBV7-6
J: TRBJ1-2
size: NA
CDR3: CASSLAPGVDYTF
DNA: TGTGCCAGCAGCTTAGCGCCAGGGGTGGACTACACCTTC

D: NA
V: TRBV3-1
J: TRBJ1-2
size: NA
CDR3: CASSQGRQDTGGYTF
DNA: TGTGCCAGCAGCCAAGGGAGGCAGGACACCGGTGGCTACACCTTC

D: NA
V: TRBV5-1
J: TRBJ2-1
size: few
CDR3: CASSLALAKRGNEQFF
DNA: TGCGCCAGCAGCTTGGCTCTCGCAAAGAGGGGCAATGAGCAGTTCTTC

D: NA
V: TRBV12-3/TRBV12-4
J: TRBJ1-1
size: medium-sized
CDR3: CASSLRGIGTEAFF
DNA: TGTGCCAGCAGTTTAAGGGGGATTGGGACTGAAGCTTTCTTT

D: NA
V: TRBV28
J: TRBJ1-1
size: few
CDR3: CASRATEAFF
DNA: TGTGCCAGCAGGGCGACTGAAGCTTTCTTT

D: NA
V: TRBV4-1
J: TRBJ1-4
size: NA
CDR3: CASSQQFGIGGEKLFF
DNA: TGCGCCAGCAGCCAACAGTTCGGGATAGGGGGTGAAAAACTGTTTTTT

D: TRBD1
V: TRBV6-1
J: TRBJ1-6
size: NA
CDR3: CASSLGDRGSPLHF
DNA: TGTGCCAGCAGTTTGGGGGACAGGGGATCACCCCTCCACTTT

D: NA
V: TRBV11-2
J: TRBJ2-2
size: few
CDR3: CASRWTDLDTGELFF
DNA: TGTGCCAGCAGGTGGACAGATCTCGACACCGGGGAGCTGTTTTTT

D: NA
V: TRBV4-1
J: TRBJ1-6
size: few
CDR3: CASSQVQLTADNSPLHF
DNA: TGCGCCAGCAGCCAAGTACAGTTGACAGCGGATAATTCACCCCTCCACTTT

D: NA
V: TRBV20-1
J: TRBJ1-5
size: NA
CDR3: CSARESRRLGQPQHF
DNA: TGCAGTGCTAGAGAGTCTCGCAGGTTGGGGCAGCCCCAGCATTTT

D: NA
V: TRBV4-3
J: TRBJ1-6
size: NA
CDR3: CASSQDPQVVSPLHF
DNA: TGCGCCAGCAGCCAAGATCCGCAGGTTGTTTCACCCCTCCACTTT

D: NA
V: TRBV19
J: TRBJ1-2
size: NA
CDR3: CASRARERSYGYTF
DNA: TGTGCCAGTAGAGCCAGGGAGCGCTCCTATGGCTACACCTTC

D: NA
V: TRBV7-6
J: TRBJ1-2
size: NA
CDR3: CASSSGVSGSRIGGYTF
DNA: TGTGCCAGCAGCTCTGGGGTCTCGGGGTCCCGCATCGGGGGCTACACCTTC

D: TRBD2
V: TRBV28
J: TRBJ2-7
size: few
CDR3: CASSSWTSSYEQYF
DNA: TGTGCCAGCAGTTCATGGACTAGTTCCTACGAGCAGTACTTC

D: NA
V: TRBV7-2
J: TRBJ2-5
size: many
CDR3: CASGRGGETQYF
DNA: TGTGCCAGCGGGAGGGGGGGAGAGACCCAGTACTTC

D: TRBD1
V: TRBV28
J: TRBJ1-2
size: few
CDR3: CASSLQGAPHGYTF
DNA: TGTGCCAGCAGTCTACAGGGGGCCCCCCATGGCTACACCTTC

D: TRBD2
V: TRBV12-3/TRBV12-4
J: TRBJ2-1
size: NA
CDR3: CASTVFSGRPSEQFF
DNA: TGTGCCAGCACCGTATTTAGCGGGAGGCCTAGTGAGCAGTTCTTC

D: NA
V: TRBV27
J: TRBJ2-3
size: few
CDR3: CASSLSDLGRTDTQYF
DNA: TGTGCCAGCAGTTTATCGGATCTGGGGCGCACAGATACGCAGTATTTT

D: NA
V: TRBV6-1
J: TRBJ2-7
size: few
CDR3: CASSSLGTPREQYF
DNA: TGTGCCAGCAGTAGCCTCGGGACACCGCGCGAGCAGTACTTC

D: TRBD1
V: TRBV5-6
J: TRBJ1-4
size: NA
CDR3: CASSHRGRKEKLFF
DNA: TGTGCCAGCAGCCACAGGGGGCGTAAGGAAAAACTGTTTTTT

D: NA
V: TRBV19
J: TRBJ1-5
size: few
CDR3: CASSTGRGLNQPQHF
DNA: TGTGCCAGTAGTACCGGACGAGGGCTTAATCAGCCCCAGCATTTT

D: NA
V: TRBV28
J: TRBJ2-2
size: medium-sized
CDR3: CASSFPGDESGAGELFF
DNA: TGTGCCAGCAGTTTCCCCGGGGACGAAAGTGGTGCCGGGGAGCTGTTTTTT

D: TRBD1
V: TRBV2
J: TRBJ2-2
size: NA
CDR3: CAAPRGTGNTGELFF
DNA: TGTGCCGCCCCGAGGGGGACAGGGAACACCGGGGAGCTGTTTTTT

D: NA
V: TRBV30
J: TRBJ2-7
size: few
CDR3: CAWSGGVSYEQYF
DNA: TGTGCCTGGAGTGGGGGCGTCTCCTACGAGCAGTACTTC

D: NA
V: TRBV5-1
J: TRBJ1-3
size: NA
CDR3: CASSLTDRSSGNTIYF
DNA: TGCGCCAGCAGCTTGACGGACAGAAGCTCTGGAAACACCATATATTTT

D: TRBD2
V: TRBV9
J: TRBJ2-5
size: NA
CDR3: CASSATPGLLLKETQYF
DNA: TGTGCCAGCAGCGCCACTCCGGGACTACTTCTGAAAGAGACCCAGTACTTC

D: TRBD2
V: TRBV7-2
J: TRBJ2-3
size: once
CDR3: CASSLATGGWTDTQYF
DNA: TGTGCCAGCAGCTTAGCAACGGGAGGATGGACAGATACGCAGTATTTT